This T cell receptor beta chain was recorded in a study of T cells in localized non-small cell lung cancer. Study outcomes and limitations: Elevated circulating T cell density in blood was associated with longer overall survival.

Germline V gene data show CDR1 as MNHEY and CDR2 as SMNVEV (reference sequence). The CDR3 contains 11 residues. Trimming removed 6 bases at V and 7 bases at J, with 7 bases between. Note on this clone: Its target is unknown.

Data came from immunoSEQ multiplex PCR; TCRdb stores just in-frame clones and leaves some out. This table holds approximately 10,000 clones, more than 85% found once. The rearrangement links TRBV27 to TRBJ1-5; no reliable D call. The material was peripheral blood, obtained before any cancer treatment. This TCR derives from a male donor at least 60 years old with stage III lung adenocarcinoma. The CDR3 DNA is TGTGCCAGCAGATCTCGGCAGCCCCAGCATTTT. Its protein is CASRSRQPQHF.